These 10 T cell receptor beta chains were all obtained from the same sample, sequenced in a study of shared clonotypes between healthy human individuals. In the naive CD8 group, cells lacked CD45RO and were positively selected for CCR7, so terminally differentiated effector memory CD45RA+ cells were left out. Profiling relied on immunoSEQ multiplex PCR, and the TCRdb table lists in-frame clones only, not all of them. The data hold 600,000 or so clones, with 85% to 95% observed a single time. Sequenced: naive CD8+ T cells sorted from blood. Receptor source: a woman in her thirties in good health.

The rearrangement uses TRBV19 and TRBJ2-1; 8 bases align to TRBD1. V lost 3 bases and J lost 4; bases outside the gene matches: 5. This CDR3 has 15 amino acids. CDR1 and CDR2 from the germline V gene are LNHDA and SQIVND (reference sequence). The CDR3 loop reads CASSMVQGGYNEQFF. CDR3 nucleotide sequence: TGTGCCAGTAGTATGGTACAGGGGGGTTACAATGAGCAGTTCTTC.

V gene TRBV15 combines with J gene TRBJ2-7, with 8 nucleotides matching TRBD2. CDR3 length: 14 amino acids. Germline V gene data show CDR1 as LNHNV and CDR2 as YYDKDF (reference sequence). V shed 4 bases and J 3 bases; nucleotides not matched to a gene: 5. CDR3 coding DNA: TGTGCCACCAGCATCTTAGCGGGAAACTACGAGCAGTACTTC. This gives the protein CATSILAGNYEQYF.

CDR3 coding DNA: TGTGCCAGCAGCGTAGTCCGCCAGGGCCCCAAGGGCACTGAAGCTTTCTTT. It is translated as CASSVVRQGPKGTEAFF. The chain is built from TRBV9 and TRBJ1-1, with a weak D call TRBD1 (5 bases). CDR1 SGDLS and CDR2 YYNGEE come from the germline V gene. The CDR3 sequence is 17 residues long. Trimming cost V 0 bases and J 4 bases, with 19 bases left between them.

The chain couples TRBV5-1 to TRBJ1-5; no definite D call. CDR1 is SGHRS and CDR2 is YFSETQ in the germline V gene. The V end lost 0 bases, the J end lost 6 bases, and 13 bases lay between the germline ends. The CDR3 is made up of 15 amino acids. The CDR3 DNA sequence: TGCGCCAGCAGCTTGGTTCGATGGGTAGGTCAGCCCCAGCATTTT. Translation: CASSLVRWVGQPQHF.

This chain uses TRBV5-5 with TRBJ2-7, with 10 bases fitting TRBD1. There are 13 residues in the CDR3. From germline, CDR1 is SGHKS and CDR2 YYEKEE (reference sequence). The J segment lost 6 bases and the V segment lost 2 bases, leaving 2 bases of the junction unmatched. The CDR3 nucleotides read TGTGCCAGCAGCTTCGGACAGGGGGGCGAGCAGTACTTC. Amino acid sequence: CASSFGQGGEQYF.

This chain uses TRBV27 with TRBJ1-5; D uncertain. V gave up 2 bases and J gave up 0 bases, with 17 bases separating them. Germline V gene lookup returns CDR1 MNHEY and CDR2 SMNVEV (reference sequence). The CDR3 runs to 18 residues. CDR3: CASSLVTPTRYSNQPQHF. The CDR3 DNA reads TGTGCCAGCAGTTTAGTGACACCCACCCGTTATAGCAATCAGCCCCAGCATTTT.

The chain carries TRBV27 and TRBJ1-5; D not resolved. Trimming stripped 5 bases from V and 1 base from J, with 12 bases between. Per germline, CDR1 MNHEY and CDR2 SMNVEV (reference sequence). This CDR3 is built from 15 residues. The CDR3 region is CASSPMAVSNQPQHF. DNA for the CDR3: TGTGCCAGCAGTCCAATGGCGGTCAGCAATCAGCCCCAGCATTTT.

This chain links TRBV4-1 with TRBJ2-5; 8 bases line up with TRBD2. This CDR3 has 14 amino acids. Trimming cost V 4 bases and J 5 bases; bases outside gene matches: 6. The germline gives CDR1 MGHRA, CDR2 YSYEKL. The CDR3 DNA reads TGCGCCAGCAGCCCCGGGACTAGGCTGGAGACCCAGTACTTC. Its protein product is CASSPGTRLETQYF.

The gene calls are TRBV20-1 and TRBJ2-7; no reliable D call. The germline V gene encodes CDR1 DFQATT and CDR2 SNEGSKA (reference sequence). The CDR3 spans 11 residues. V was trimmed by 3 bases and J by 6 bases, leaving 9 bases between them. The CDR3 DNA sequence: TGCAGTGCTAGGTCTCAGGTCGAGCAGTACTTC. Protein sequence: CSARSQVEQYF.

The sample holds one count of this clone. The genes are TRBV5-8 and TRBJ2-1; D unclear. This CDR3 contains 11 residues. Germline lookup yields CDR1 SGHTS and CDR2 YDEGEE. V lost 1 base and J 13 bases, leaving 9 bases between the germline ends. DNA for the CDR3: TGTGCCAGCAGCTTGACCAGACTTCAGTTCTTC. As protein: CASSLTRLQFF.